The 13 T cell receptor beta chains below come from one sample, sequenced in a study of metastatic and nonmetastatic thyroid tumors. None of the patients had undergone any treatment ahead of thyroid surgery. TCRdb re-processed the PCR reads through MiXCR. The repertoire holds some 7,300 clones, 39% seen once, with around 25% in the top ten. Sequencing used tumor tissue. The source of these receptors is a female donor with papillary thyroid cancer or a benign thyroid nodule (not recorded which). Some clones in this sample may be carry-over from other donors' samples.

This rearrangement joins TRBV6-1 to TRBJ1-5, with 8 bases identical to TRBD1. Germline V gene data show CDR1 as MNHNS and CDR2 as SASEGT. V gave up 5 bases and J gave up 3 bases; unmatched junction bases: 9. This CDR3 has 16 amino acids. CDR3 in amino acids: CASSFPTGQDNQPQHF. CDR3 nucleotide sequence: TGTGCCAGCAGTTTTCCAACGGGACAGGACAATCAGCCCCAGCATTTT.

The chain links TRBV4-2 to TRBJ2-1; TRBD2 might be the D (6 bases). The V gene lost 1 base and the J gene lost 0 bases, with 13 bases spanning the gap. Germline loops: CDR1 LGHNA, CDR2 YNFKEQ. CDR3 size: 17 residues. CDR3 in amino acids: CASSQAATRGSYNEQFF. The CDR3 nucleotides read TGTGCCAGCAGCCAAGCCGCGACTAGGGGCTCCTACAATGAGCAGTTCTTC.

This clone has only a few counts. The V call is TRBV10-3, the J call TRBJ2-7; D is possibly TRBD2 (6 bases). V gave up 7 bases and J gave up 6 bases, with 16 bases separating them. Germline CDR1 ENHRY, CDR2 SYGVKD. The CDR3 consists of 13 residues. The CDR3 protein is CAIMGGRRSEQYF. CDR3 coding DNA: TGTGCCATCATGGGGGGACGGCGGTCCGAGCAGTACTTC.

This clone was counted a few times. The chain employs TRBV2 and TRBJ1-6; D ambiguous. Germline assignment: CDR1 SNHLY and CDR2 FYNNEI. The V gene lost 7 bases and the J gene lost 2 bases, with 12 bases spanning the gap. The CDR3 is 15 amino acids. CDR3 residues: CASKRANTYNSPLHF. The CDR3 coding sequence is TGTGCCAGCAAGCGGGCCAACACCTATAATTCACCCCTCCACTTT.

The sample holds a few counts of this clone. As DNA, the CDR3 is TGTGCCAGCAGTGATTACCGGGGGCCACCCTACGAGCAGTACTTC. The encoded protein is CASSDYRGPPYEQYF. The V and J genes are TRBV25-1 and TRBJ2-7; possibly TRBD1 or TRBD2 for D (6 bases each). The CDR3 totals 15 residues. V was shortened by 3 bases and J by 2 bases, with 14 bases between the two germline ends. CDR1 and CDR2 from the germline V gene are MGHDK and SYGVNS.

J is TRBJ2-1 and V is TRBV6-4; 8 bases align to TRBD2. The germline gives CDR1 MRHNA, CDR2 SNTAGT. This CDR3 is built from 15 residues. V shed 5 bases, J shed 0 bases, and the junction held 3 bases outside the gene matches. In DNA form, the CDR3 reads TGTGCCAGCAGTCTTAGCGGGACCTCCTACAATGAGCAGTTCTTC. Translating gives CASSLSGTSYNEQFF.

Sample share makes this clone medium-sized (0.01 to 0.1%). This chain uses TRBV2 with TRBJ1-2; 7 nucleotides line up with TRBD1. The J segment lost 3 bases and the V segment lost 8 bases, leaving 9 bases of the junction unmatched. Germline-derived CDR1 and CDR2 are SNHLY and FYNNEI. The CDR3 has 14 amino acids. CDR3 DNA sequence: TGTGCCAGCTGTAAGGACGGGACAGACTATGGCTACACCTTC. It specifies CASCKDGTDYGYTF.

This clone was picked up a small number of times. This chain joins TRBV28 and TRBJ1-5; the match to TRBD1 covers 10 bases. This CDR3 is built from 15 residues. V dropped 4 bases and J dropped 4; count of bases not matched to a gene: 4. Germline V gene data show CDR1 as MDHEN and CDR2 as SYDVKM. DNA of the CDR3: TGTGCCAGCAGTTCTCGGACAGGGGGGAATCAGCCCCAGCATTTT. Protein: CASSSRTGGNQPQHF.

This clone was found a few times. The chain uses TRBV6-1 and TRBJ2-1, with 8 positions matching TRBD2. J lost 0 bases, V lost 4 bases, and 5 bases had no gene match. This CDR3 is built from 16 residues. Germline loops: CDR1 MNHNS, CDR2 SASEGT. CDR3 amino acids: CASSATSVSSYNEQFF. The CDR3 bases are TGTGCCAGCAGTGCGACTAGCGTGAGCTCCTACAATGAGCAGTTCTTC.

This clone has a handful of counts. The rearrangement uses TRBV30 and TRBJ1-1, with D unresolved. The CDR3 is 16 amino acids. V was trimmed by 2 bases and J by 0 bases, leaving 16 bases between them. Germline lookup yields CDR1 GTSNPN and CDR2 SVGIG (reference sequence). CDR3 residues: CAWSPLQTTLNTEAFF. The CDR3 bases are TGTGCCTGGAGTCCCCTACAGACGACGTTGAACACTGAAGCTTTCTTT.

This chain uses TRBV5-1 with TRBJ2-7, with TRBD1 matching 10 bases. The tail of the sequence fits TRBJ2-5 better, so the J call may be wrong. The CDR3 consists of 18 residues. The germline V gene encodes CDR1 SGHRS and CDR2 YFSETQ. CDR3 sequence: CASSLKVMDRGFGETQYF. The CDR3 region has the DNA TGCGCCAGCAGCTTGAAGGTGATGGACAGGGGGTTCGGAGAGACCCAGTACTTC.

The CDR3 reads CASSYISSPWETQYF. The CDR3 DNA reads TGTGCCAGCAGTTACATAAGCAGCCCTTGGGAGACCCAGTACTTC. The J gene is TRBJ2-5, the V gene TRBV6-6, with D hard to call. From germline, CDR1 is MNHNY and CDR2 SVGAGI (reference sequence). V lost 2 bases and J 5 bases, leaving 15 bases between the germline ends. CDR3 size: 15 residues.

The gene calls are TRBV11-2 and TRBJ2-5; either TRBD1 or TRBD2 may fit D (5 bases each). V lost 1 base to trimming and J lost 4 bases, with 13 bases between them. Germline V CDR1 and CDR2: SGHAT, FQNNGV. The CDR3 runs 15 residues. The CDR3: CASSLGWGGGETQYF. The CDR3 nucleotides read TGTGCCAGCAGCTTAGGTTGGGGTGGGGGAGAGACCCAGTACTTC.